Listed here are 18 T cell receptor beta chains from one sample, sequenced in a study of blood T cell repertoires in COVID-19. Produced via immunoSEQ multiplex PCR; TCRdb's table is partial and in-frame only. The data contain approximately 250,000 clones, over 80% of them singletons. Material for sequencing was PBMCs or T cells enriched from blood (not recorded which). The receptors stem from a woman aged 40-49 years who had been exposed to COVID-19.

The chain carries TRBV7-2 and TRBJ2-2, with 7 bases that match TRBD1. This CDR3 region has 15 residues. V dropped 5 bases and J dropped 7; count of bases not matched to a gene: 10. Germline V gene lookup returns CDR1 SGHTA and CDR2 FQGNSA. Written as DNA, the CDR3 is TGTGCCAGCAGCCCGACAGGGATGAGAAGCGGGGAGCTGTTTTTT. It specifies CASSPTGMRSGELFF.

The chain joins TRBV7-9 to TRBJ2-7; weak D call: TRBD1 (6 bases). This CDR3 is 14 amino acids long. Trimming removed 3 bases from V and 5 bases from J, with 14 bases in between. CDR1 is SEHNR and CDR2 is FQNEAQ in the germline V gene (reference sequence). The CDR3 nucleotides are TGTGCCAGCAGCTTGCGGACAGAGCTAAACGAGCAGTACTTC. It translates to CASSLRTELNEQYF.

The chain recombines TRBV7-2 with TRBJ2-6; 9 bases line up with TRBD2. The CDR3 has 18 residues. The trim removed 5 bases at V and 5 bases at J, leaving 13 bases unmatched. Per the germline V gene, CDR1 is SGHTA and CDR2 is FQGNSA. DNA of the CDR3: TGTGCCAGCAGCCCAGACCTTAGCGGGAGTCCCTGGGCCAACGTCCTGACTTTC. Its protein is CASSPDLSGSPWANVLTF.

Here the CDR3 DNA reads TGTGCCACCAGCGGAGCGGGGGGGCATCGGAATGAGCAGTTCTTC. Translated: CATSGAGGHRNEQFF. This chain links TRBV15 with TRBJ2-1, with 10 bases identical to TRBD2. The germline CDR1 and CDR2 sequences are LNHNV and YYDKDF (reference sequence). The CDR3 loop spans 15 amino acids. V dropped 5 bases and J dropped 7; count of bases not matched to a gene: 8. Using reference TRBV15 and TRBJ2-1 for the parts outside the CDR3, the full variable domain is DAMVIQNPRYQVTQFGKPVTLSCSQTLNHNVMYWYQQKSSQAPKLLFHYYDKDFNNEADTPDNFQSRRPNTSFCFLDIRSPGLGDTAMYLCATSGAGGHRNEQFFGPGTRLTVL.

The gene calls are TRBV29-1 and TRBJ2-7, with 7 bases that match TRBD1. This CDR3 spans 13 amino acids. Trimming at V came to 0 bases and at J to 4 bases, leaving 3 bases not matched to a gene. Per the germline V gene, CDR1 is SQVTM and CDR2 is ANQGSEA. In DNA, the CDR3 is TGCAGCGTTGAAGAAGGGGGCGTTTACGAGCAGTACTTC. Translation: CSVEEGGVYEQYF.

The rearrangement links TRBV28 to TRBJ1-6; D might be TRBD1 (5 bases). The germline CDR1 and CDR2 sequences are MDHEN and SYDVKM. V was shortened by 6 bases and J by 0 bases, with 15 bases between the two germline ends. The CDR3 length is 17 residues. The CDR3 nucleotides read TGTGCCAGCAGCCCCACAGGTTCCAGCTCCTATAATTCACCCCTCCACTTT. The encoded protein is CASSPTGSSSYNSPLHF.

This chain connects TRBV7-2 to TRBJ2-1, with 7 bases lining up with TRBD1. The CDR3 is 16 amino acids. Germline V gene sequence: CDR1 SGHTA, CDR2 FQGNSA. After removal of 5 bases from V and 0 bases from J, the junction contained 7 bases not matched to a gene. The CDR3 protein is CASSLRQGISYNEQFF. In DNA, the CDR3 is TGTGCCAGCAGCCTACGACAGGGTATCTCCTACAATGAGCAGTTCTTC.

The V and J genes are TRBV19 and TRBJ2-1, with 10 bases lining up with TRBD2. V was clipped by 3 bases and J by 4 bases; unmatched bases: 6. The germline CDR1 and CDR2 sequences are LNHDA and SQIVND (reference sequence). This CDR3 is built from 16 residues. The CDR3 loop reads CASSMRTSGSYNEQFF. The CDR3 nucleotides read TGTGCCAGTAGTATGAGGACTAGCGGTTCTTACAATGAGCAGTTCTTC.

This chain connects TRBV7-2 to TRBJ2-5, with 8 bases lining up with TRBD2. The CDR3 totals 15 residues. The germline V gene has CDR1 SGHTA and CDR2 FQGNSA. V lost 6 bases, J lost 2 bases, and 8 bases stayed unmatched. The CDR3 reads CASRMGGGFQETQYF. The DNA of the CDR3 is TGTGCCAGCAGAATGGGCGGGGGGTTTCAAGAGACCCAGTACTTC.

The chain is built from TRBV11-2 and TRBJ2-7, with 7 bases that match TRBD1. V gave up 4 bases and J gave up 5 bases; unmatched junction bases: 8. This CDR3 has 14 amino acids. The germline gives CDR1 SGHAT, CDR2 FQNNGV. The CDR3 DNA sequence: TGTGCCAGCAGCTCTCACGACAGGGCCCACGAGCAGTACTTC. It is translated as CASSSHDRAHEQYF.

The rearrangement links TRBV2 to TRBJ1-2; TRBD1 agrees at 8 bases. V shed 5 bases and J 4 bases; nucleotides not matched to a gene: 6. The germline V gene has CDR1 SNHLY and CDR2 FYNNEI. The length of the CDR3 is 14 residues. In DNA, the CDR3 is TGTGCCAGCAGTACTGGACAGGGAGTCTATGGCTACACCTTC. It encodes CASSTGQGVYGYTF.

The chain joins TRBV7-2 to TRBJ2-7; 11 nucleotides match TRBD2. Germline lookup yields CDR1 SGHTA and CDR2 FQGNSA. The CDR3 length is 16 residues. The V gene end was trimmed by 1 base and the J gene end by 6 bases; junction bases not matched to a gene: 8. The CDR3 region is CASSLDSGGAGGEQYF. Written as DNA, the CDR3 is TGTGCCAGCAGCTTAGATAGCGGGGGGGCAGGGGGCGAGCAGTACTTC.

This chain joins TRBV3-1 (or the pseudogene TRBV3-2) and TRBJ2-5; possible D gene TRBD2, 5 bases. There are 15 residues in the CDR3. V shed 8 bases and J shed 5 bases, with 21 bases lying between them. Per germline, CDR1 LGHDT and CDR2 YNNKEL (reference sequence). For the CDR3, the DNA is TGTGCCAGCGGACCTAGCTCGGTCACAATCGAGACCCAGTACTTC. Translation: CASGPSSVTIETQYF.

There are a few counts of this clone. The sample has other DNA sequences that encode this CDR3 too. This chain links TRBV3-1 (or the pseudogene TRBV3-2) with TRBJ1-1; the D gene is possibly TRBD1 (5 bases). The germline V and J ends were trimmed by 4 bases and 2 bases, with 8 bases remaining between them. This CDR3 comprises 13 residues. CDR1 is LGHDT and CDR2 is YNNKEL in the germline V gene (reference sequence). CDR3 loop: CASSPQGNTEAFF. The CDR3 DNA reads TGTGCCAGCAGCCCTCAGGGTAACACTGAAGCTTTCTTT.

The chain joins TRBV24-1 to TRBJ1-5; no firm D call. This CDR3 spans 13 amino acids. Looked up from germline, CDR1 is KGHDR and CDR2 is SFDVKD. Trimming cost V 7 bases and J 12 bases, with 18 bases left between them. CDR3 protein: CATRTTPGRLQHF. The CDR3 DNA reads TGTGCCACCAGGACAACTCCCGGCAGGCTCCAGCATTTT.

The chain couples TRBV15 to TRBJ1-5; unclear D gene. This CDR3 contains 14 residues. Germline V CDR1 and CDR2: LNHNV, YYDKDF (reference sequence). Trimming stripped 1 base from V and 1 base from J, with 5 bases between. The CDR3 nucleotides read TGTGCCACCAGCAGAGGTCCGAGCAATCAGCCCCAGCATTTT. Translation: CATSRGPSNQPQHF.

Only a few counts were recorded for this clone. The genes are TRBV16 and TRBJ2-2; TRBD1 is a possible D gene (5 bases). The germline V gene encodes CDR1 KGHSY and CDR2 FQNENV. This CDR3 spans 12 amino acids. Trimming took off 3 bases at V and 7 bases at J, with 6 bases between the two ends. In nucleotides, the CDR3 is TGTGCCAGCAGCCACGACAGCGGGGAGCTGTTTTTT. It translates to CASSHDSGELFF.

V is TRBV7-6 and J is TRBJ1-2; 9 bases match TRBD1. CDR3 size: 15 residues. The V and J ends lost 2 bases and 4 bases, in that order; junction bases with no gene match: 5. Per the germline V gene, CDR1 is SGHVS and CDR2 is FNYEAQ. The CDR3 DNA reads as TGTGCCAGCAGCTTACGGACAGGGGATGTCTATGGCTACACCTTC. It translates to CASSLRTGDVYGYTF. Based on the CDR3 plus reference TRBV7-6 and TRBJ1-2, the full variable domain is GAGVSQSPRYKVTKRGQDVALRCDPISGHVSLYWYRQALGQGPEFLTYFNYEAQQDKSGLPNDRFSAERPEGSISTLTIQRTEQRDSAMYRCASSLRTGDVYGYTFGSGTRLTVV.